A single sample gave rise to the 22 T cell receptor beta chains below, sequenced in a study of blood T cell repertoires in COVID-19. The data were produced by immunoSEQ multiplex PCR, yet TCRdb's version contains in-frame clones alone and is incomplete. Of tens of thousands of clones in the sample, approximately 88% were seen once. The sequenced sample was peripheral blood. The receptors here all came from a man in his fifties or sixties with COVID-19, enrolled during active disease.

The rearrangement uses TRBV27 and TRBJ2-3, with D hard to call. V gave up 5 bases and J gave up 10 bases, with 13 bases separating them. Germline V CDR1 and CDR2: MNHEY, SMNVEV (reference sequence). The CDR3 extends over 12 amino acids. CDR3 residues: CASSQSPHPQYF. As DNA, the CDR3 is TGTGCCAGCAGTCAGTCCCCCCATCCGCAGTATTTT.

This chain uses TRBV2 with TRBJ2-2, with D possibly matching TRBD1 (5 bases). The length of the CDR3 is 14 residues. V lost 7 bases and J 0 bases, leaving 9 bases between the germline ends. Per germline, CDR1 SNHLY and CDR2 FYNNEI. CDR3 sequence: CASIGAPNTGELFF. For the CDR3, the DNA is TGTGCCAGCATAGGGGCCCCGAACACCGGGGAGCTGTTTTTT.

This sequence joins TRBV3-1 (or the pseudogene TRBV3-2) and TRBJ2-5, with 7 positions matching TRBD1. J was trimmed by 5 bases and V by 1 base; bases with no gene match: 4. The CDR3 totals 14 residues. Germline lookup yields CDR1 LGHDT and CDR2 YNNKEL (reference sequence). CDR3 nucleotide sequence: TGTGCCAGCAGCCAAGTAACAGGGGCGGAGACCCAGTACTTC. It yields the protein CASSQVTGAETQYF.

This chain uses TRBV12-3 or TRBV12-4 with TRBJ2-7; D unresolved. The CDR3 covers 12 residues. Trimming pared 8 bases from V and 0 bases from J, leaving 8 bases between. CDR3 sequence: CASAGFSYEQYF. The DNA for the CDR3 is TGTGCCAGCGCTGGCTTCTCCTACGAGCAGTACTTC.

This clone has just one count. The rearrangement uses TRBV11-2 and TRBJ2-3; possible D gene TRBD1, 6 bases. V lost 5 bases to trimming and J lost 2 bases, with 14 bases between them. CDR1 SGHAT and CDR2 FQNNGV come from the germline V gene. This CDR3 is 15 amino acids long. Here the CDR3 DNA reads TGTGCCAGCAGCAGCGTGACAGGACTCACAGATACGCAGTATTTT. Translated: CASSSVTGLTDTQYF.

This clone was counted a single time. In DNA, the CDR3 is TGTGCCATCAGTGAAGGACTAGCGGAGCTCACAGATACGCAGTATTTT. Protein sequence: CAISEGLAELTDTQYF. This chain links TRBV10-3 with TRBJ2-3, with 10 bases that match TRBD2. Germline V CDR1 and CDR2: ENHRY, SYGVKD. The CDR3 extends over 16 amino acids. V lost 3 bases, J lost 2 bases, and 5 bases stayed unmatched.

This chain uses TRBV5-1 with TRBJ1-1, with 8 nucleotides matching TRBD1. Germline V CDR1 and CDR2: SGHRS, YFSETQ. The CDR3 runs to 16 residues. V was clipped by 1 base and J by 2 bases; unmatched bases: 7. In DNA form, the CDR3 reads TGCGCCAGCAGCTTGTTCCCAGGGGGCCTTAACACTGAAGCTTTCTTT. Amino acids: CASSLFPGGLNTEAFF.

The rearrangement links TRBV21-1 to TRBJ2-1; the table gives TRBD1 as D, unverified against the DNA. TRBV21-1 represents a pseudogene. This CDR3 comprises 12 residues. The CDR3 reads CASIPQGNEQFF. The DNA for the CDR3 is TGTGCCAGCATCCCACAGGGGAATGAGCAGTTCTTC.

The chain couples TRBV20-1 to TRBJ2-7; D uncertain. The length of the CDR3 is 11 residues. Trimming left V 3 bases short and J 2 bases short, with 5 bases between. Germline CDR1 reads DFQATT; CDR2 reads SNEGSKA (reference sequence). The CDR3 sequence is CSARGAYEQYF. The CDR3 DNA follows: TGCAGTGCTAGGGGCGCCTACGAGCAGTACTTC.

This chain joins TRBV2 and TRBJ1-2; D not resolved. V lost 8 bases, J lost 1 base, and 11 bases lay in between. Germline CDR1 SNHLY, CDR2 FYNNEI. This CDR3 is 13 amino acids long. The CDR3 spells CASFTDGNYGYTF. DNA for the CDR3: TGTGCCAGCTTTACAGACGGTAACTATGGCTACACCTTC.

The J gene is TRBJ1-5, the V gene TRBV6-5, with D tentatively TRBD1 (6 bases). The ends were cut back, 8 bases at V and 0 bases at J, with 14 bases in the middle. CDR1 and CDR2 from the germline V gene are MNHEY and SVGAGI. This CDR3 is built from 15 residues. The CDR3 spells CASQRGGYSNQPQHF. Here the CDR3 DNA reads TGTGCCAGCCAAAGGGGGGGTTATAGCAATCAGCCCCAGCATTTT.

This clone has a handful of counts. V usage is TRBV5-5 and J usage is TRBJ1-2, with 9 bases matching TRBD1. Germline V gene data show CDR1 as SGHKS and CDR2 as YYEKEE (reference sequence). The V segment lost 3 bases and the J segment 8 bases; nucleotides outside the gene matches: 11. The CDR3 runs 15 residues. This CDR3 reads CASSWGTGSLIGYTF. In DNA form, the CDR3 reads TGTGCCAGCAGCTGGGGGACAGGGTCGCTCATCGGCTACACCTTC.

The chain has TRBV11-2 and TRBJ2-7, with TRBD1 matching over 8 bases. V shed 5 bases, J shed 6 bases, and the junction held 12 bases outside the gene matches. The CDR3 has 15 amino acids. CDR1 and CDR2 from the germline V gene are SGHAT and FQNNGV. CDR3 DNA sequence: TGTGCCAGCAGCCTCTTCGGACAGGGAAGGGGCGAGCAGTACTTC. Amino acids: CASSLFGQGRGEQYF.

The rearrangement joins TRBV11-2 to TRBJ2-7, with D unclear. The ends were cut back, 5 bases at V and 4 bases at J, with 9 bases in the middle. Per the germline V gene, CDR1 is SGHAT and CDR2 is FQNNGV. The CDR3 consists of 12 residues. CDR3 nucleotides: TGTGCCAGCAGCCAGGTCCAATACGAGCAGTACTTC. Protein product: CASSQVQYEQYF.

The V call is TRBV18, the J call TRBJ2-2, with a weak D call TRBD1 (5 bases). The CDR3 is 16 amino acids. Deletions cut 3 bases from V and 0 bases from J, with 11 bases between. The germline gives CDR1 KGHSH, CDR2 LQKENI. In nucleotides, the CDR3 is TGTGCCAGCTCACCTGCAGGGTGGGCGAACACCGGGGAGCTGTTTTTT. Translation: CASSPAGWANTGELFF.

This chain uses TRBV18 with TRBJ2-1, with 10 bases that match TRBD2. There are 16 residues in the CDR3. Unmatched junction bases numbered 11, after V lost 6 bases and J lost 6 bases. The V gene's germline CDR1 is KGHSH and CDR2 LQKENI. CDR3 amino acids: CASSREGIAGGNEQFF. CDR3 DNA: TGTGCCAGCTCCCGCGAGGGGATAGCGGGGGGCAATGAGCAGTTCTTC.

The chain couples TRBV4-1 to TRBJ1-1, with 8 bases aligning to TRBD1. Germline V CDR1 and CDR2: MGHRA, YSYEKL. V was pared by 4 bases and J by 1 base, with 11 bases of the junction left unmatched. The CDR3 runs to 17 residues. In DNA, the CDR3 is TGCGCCAGCAGCCCGCAATTCACAGGGGGGACGAACACTGAAGCTTTCTTT. Its translation is CASSPQFTGGTNTEAFF.

The chain joins TRBV6-1 to TRBJ2-3; no clear D. V gave up 0 bases and J gave up 4 bases, with 14 bases separating them. From germline, CDR1 is MNHNS and CDR2 SASEGT. The CDR3 totals 16 residues. In nucleotides, the CDR3 is TGTGCCAGCAGTGAAGCGCGGTTCTTAGCAGCAGATACGCAGTATTTT. Protein: CASSEARFLAADTQYF.

The CDR3 here is CASSLGFAYGNTIYF. The CDR3 DNA is TGTGCCAGCAGCTTAGGGTTCGCGTATGGAAACACCATATATTTT. The chain carries TRBV7-2 and TRBJ1-3; D remains unclear. Trimming removed 1 base at V and 3 bases at J, with 10 bases between. The length of the CDR3 is 15 residues. Germline V gene lookup returns CDR1 SGHTA and CDR2 FQGNSA.

The chain joins TRBV7-2 to TRBJ2-7, with TRBD1 matching 7 bases. Per germline, CDR1 SGHTA and CDR2 FQGNSA. CDR3 length equals 15 residues. V shed 8 bases and J 0 bases; nucleotides not matched to a gene: 10. The CDR3 region has the DNA TGTGCCAGCGGAGAGGGGGCCTCGAGCTCCTACGAGCAGTACTTC. The encoded protein is CASGEGASSSYEQYF.

The chain employs TRBV6-1 and TRBJ2-4, with D perhaps matching TRBD2 (7 bases). Trimming took off 0 bases at V and 2 bases at J, with 17 bases between the two ends. The CDR3 spans 18 residues. CDR1 is MNHNS, CDR2 SASEGT, per germline. The CDR3 here is CASSEAPMGGATKNIQYF. CDR3 sequence (DNA): TGTGCCAGCAGTGAAGCCCCCATGGGGGGGGCAACCAAAAACATTCAGTACTTC.

V usage is TRBV3-1 (or the pseudogene TRBV3-2) and J usage is TRBJ1-6; D unresolved. Between the trimmed V and J ends, which lost 4 bases and 4 bases, there was a span of 8 bases. The CDR3 is made up of 14 amino acids. The germline V gene has CDR1 LGHDT and CDR2 YNNKEL (reference sequence). CDR3 protein: CASSPPTYNSPLHF. The CDR3 DNA sequence: TGTGCCAGCAGCCCGCCCACATATAATTCACCCCTCCACTTT.